The next 25 T cell receptor beta chains were all read from a single sample in a study of T cells in Graves' hyperthyroidism and ophthalmopathy (dated by TCRdb to the late 2010s). The library was prepared using multiplex PCR. Sequencing instrument: Illumina HiSeq 2000. TCR beta CDR3 regions were amplified from RNA transcripts. For the first round of RT-PCR on the TCR CDR3, the HTBI primer set was used together with the Qiagen OneStep RT-PCR kit. TCRdb trimmed the raw reads at Q25, called clones with MiXCR and kept productive beta chains. Every entry covers one CDR3 protein and lists the most common genes and DNA from its rows. The sample table records about 610,000 distinct CDR3 sequences; about 14% of these occur just once. The ten largest clones take up roughly 4.5% of the sample. The sample comprised blood. The receptors were sampled from a woman aged 40 to 50 with Graves' ophthalmopathy.

This clonotype was recorded at least ten times. The chain employs TRBV20-1 and TRBJ2-7; D unresolved. This CDR3 spans 14 amino acids. V was cut by 3 bases and J by 4 bases, with 16 bases left in between. CDR1 DFQATT and CDR2 SNEGSKA come from the germline V gene (reference sequence). The CDR3 DNA is TGCAGTGCTAGTAATCCCAAAGCTGAATACGAGCAGTACTTC. Residues: CSASNPKAEYEQYF.

This clonotype was seen at least ten times. The rearrangement joins TRBV6-1 to TRBJ1-2, with D perhaps TRBD1 (6 bases). The V gene lost 6 bases and the J gene lost 3 bases, with 14 bases spanning the gap. The CDR3 is 14 amino acids. Germline CDR1 and CDR2: MNHNS and SASEGT. CDR3 nucleotides: TGTGCCAGCAGCTCGGGGGCCCGGGACTATGGCTACACCTTC. Amino acids: CASSSGARDYGYTF.

This clonotype appeared a few times. The chain recombines TRBV25-1 with TRBJ1-1, with a possible D match to TRBD1 (5 bases). V gave up 6 bases and J gave up 6 bases, with 8 bases separating them. In germline, CDR1 is MGHDK, CDR2 SYGVNS. The CDR3 runs to 11 residues. The CDR3 reads CASSEGAEAFF. Written as DNA, the CDR3 is TGTGCCAGCAGCGAAGGGGCTGAAGCTTTCTTT. Variable domain in full (rest from reference TRBV25-1 and TRBJ1-1): EADIYQTPRYLVIGTGKKITLECSQTMGHDKMYWYQQDPGMELHLIHYSYGVNSTEKGDLSSESTVSRIRTEHFPLTLESARPSHTSQYLCASSEGAEAFFGQGTRLTVV.

This clonotype appeared many times. The chain links TRBV6-1 to TRBJ2-2; D not certain. Germline loops: CDR1 MNHNS, CDR2 SASEGT. The CDR3 is 15 amino acids. V lost 5 bases, J lost 4 bases, and 14 bases lay in between. The CDR3 here is CASSPGRPITGELFF. In DNA form, the CDR3 reads TGTGCCAGCAGTCCCGGACGACCGATCACCGGGGAGCTGTTTTTT.

The rearrangement uses TRBV7-9 and TRBJ1-1, with D unclear. Germline loops: CDR1 SEHNR, CDR2 FQNEAQ (reference sequence). Trimming removed 1 base from V and 8 bases from J, with 11 bases in between. CDR3 length: 13 residues. In DNA form, the CDR3 reads TGTGCCAGCAGCTTAGAGCACGGGTCCGAAGCTTTCTTT. Protein: CASSLEHGSEAFF.

This clonotype was picked up a small number of times. The chain recombines TRBV28 with TRBJ2-7; tentative D call: TRBD2 (6 bases). The CDR3 contains 14 residues. V was clipped by 6 bases and J by 5 bases, with 17 bases between them. Looked up from germline, CDR1 is MDHEN and CDR2 is SYDVKM. Here the CDR3 reads CASRRNLAYHEQYF. CDR3 DNA sequence: TGTGCCAGCAGGCGAAATCTAGCGTACCACGAGCAGTACTTC.

Ten or more counts support this clonotype. The V gene is TRBV18, the J gene TRBJ1-2, with D possibly being TRBD1 (5 bases). V was cut by 5 bases and J by 2 bases, with 9 bases left in between. This CDR3 is 13 amino acids long. Looked up from germline, CDR1 is KGHSH and CDR2 is LQKENI. The CDR3 spells CASSSDRNYGYTF. The CDR3 coding sequence is TGTGCCAGCTCAAGCGACAGAAACTATGGCTACACCTTC.

This clonotype was detected ten times or more. This CDR3 is CSVVRQGQETQYF. CDR3 nucleotides: TGCAGCGTGGTTAGACAGGGCCAAGAGACCCAGTACTTC. The V call is TRBV29-1, the J call TRBJ2-5, with 7 bases lining up with TRBD1. This CDR3 is 13 amino acids long. Germline CDR1 SQVTM, CDR2 ANQGSEA. V trimming: 6 bases; J trimming: 1 base; junction bases outside the gene matches: 5.

This clonotype was counted many times. The rearrangement uses TRBV28 and TRBJ2-5; D gene ambiguous. Trimming removed 6 bases at V and 5 bases at J, with 16 bases between. The CDR3 covers 14 residues. Germline values: CDR1 MDHEN, CDR2 SYDVKM. The CDR3 loop reads CASSLVGSYETQYF. The CDR3 coding sequence is TGTGCCAGCAGCCTAGTTGGTTCCTACGAGACCCAGTACTTC.

This clonotype came up many times. This sequence joins TRBV29-1 and TRBJ2-7; D might be TRBD2 (5 bases). In germline, CDR1 is SQVTM, CDR2 ANQGSEA. The CDR3 spans 12 residues. V was clipped by 5 bases and J by 2 bases, with 10 bases between them. CDR3 nucleotide sequence: TGCAGCGTTAGCGGTTCCACCTACGAGCAGTACTTC. Amino acids: CSVSGSTYEQYF.

This clonotype was picked up a small number of times. The chain joins TRBV12-3 or TRBV12-4 to TRBJ2-7; D is tentatively TRBD1 or TRBD2 (5 bases each). V shed 3 bases and J shed 5 bases, with 11 bases lying between them. CDR3 size: 13 residues. The CDR3 loop reads CASSLMGVDEQYF. CDR3 DNA sequence: TGTGCCAGCAGTTTGATGGGGGTTGACGAGCAGTACTTC.

The sample holds many counts of this clonotype. The rearrangement uses TRBV7-2 and TRBJ2-7; TRBD1 matches 7 bases. CDR1 and CDR2 from the germline V gene are SGHTA and FQGNSA. The CDR3 loop spans 17 amino acids. V trimming: 5 bases; J trimming: 2 bases; junction bases outside the gene matches: 15. CDR3 sequence (DNA): TGTGCCAGCAGCCTATCGGAGAGGGGGCGTATCCCCTACGAGCAGTACTTC. Translation: CASSLSERGRIPYEQYF.

In this sample, this clonotype turned up many times. The chain has TRBV6-5 and TRBJ1-1, with 10 bases fitting TRBD1. The CDR3 is 16 residues long. Trimming at V came to 2 bases and at J to 3 bases, leaving 6 bases not matched to a gene. Germline V gene data show CDR1 as MNHEY and CDR2 as SVGAGI. The CDR3 sequence: CASSYTVGQGDTEAFF. In DNA, the CDR3 is TGTGCCAGCAGTTACACGGTCGGACAGGGGGACACTGAAGCTTTCTTT.

The chain recombines TRBV3-1 with TRBJ2-7; the D gene could be TRBD1 or TRBD2 (5 bases each). V dropped 0 bases and J dropped 1 base, with 10 bases sitting between them. From germline, CDR1 is LGHDT and CDR2 YNNKEL (reference sequence). The CDR3 extends over 15 amino acids. The CDR3 loop is CASSQDGGFSYEQYF. The DNA of the CDR3 is TGTGCCAGCAGCCAAGATGGGGGTTTTTCCTACGAGCAGTACTTC.

The rearrangement uses TRBV20-1 and TRBJ2-4, with D possibly being TRBD1 (6 bases). Germline assignment: CDR1 DFQATT and CDR2 SNEGSKA (reference sequence). The germline V and J ends were trimmed by 5 bases and 4 bases, with 15 bases remaining between them. The CDR3 runs to 14 residues. The chain's CDR3 is CSAPFVGQKNIQYF. The CDR3 bases are TGCAGTGCTCCCTTTGTGGGACAAAAAAACATTCAGTACTTC.

This chain joins TRBV19 and TRBJ1-1; no reliable D call. This CDR3 comprises 16 residues. Trimming pared 2 bases from V and 3 bases from J, leaving 16 bases between. From germline, CDR1 is LNHDA and CDR2 SQIVND (reference sequence). CDR3: CASSIFEGQRHTEAFF. The CDR3 bases are TGTGCCAGTAGTATATTTGAAGGGCAGCGGCACACTGAAGCTTTCTTT.

Notes on this clonotype: A read error is possible here, since a much larger clone lies one base away. The chain has TRBV5-1 and TRBJ2-7; no clear D gene. CDR1 and CDR2 from the germline V gene are SGHRS and YFSETQ. The CDR3 totals 14 residues. The V end lost 0 bases, the J end lost 5 bases, and 12 bases lay between the germline ends. CDR3: CASSLERAGNEQYF. CDR3 bases: TGCGCCAGCAGCTTGGAGAGAGCTGGGAACGAGCAGTACTTC.

CDR3 coding DNA: TGTGCCAGCAGTCAGGGACAGCACAATTGGAACTATGGCTACACCTTC. Amino acids: CASSQGQHNWNYGYTF. V usage is TRBV6-2 or TRBV6-3 and J usage is TRBJ1-2, with TRBD1 matching 7 bases. The CDR3 is 16 amino acids. The germline V gene has CDR1 MNHEY and CDR2 SVGEGT. Trimming cost V 5 bases and J 2 bases; bases outside gene matches: 11.

There are a few counts of this clonotype. The genes are TRBV9 and TRBJ1-1; D gene unclear. The CDR3 runs to 14 residues. V lost 1 base, J lost 1 base, and 8 bases lay in between. Germline-derived CDR1 and CDR2 are SGDLS and YYNGEE. CDR3 coding DNA: TGTGCCAGCAGCGTAATTTCTGAGAACACTGAAGCTTTCTTT. Its translation is CASSVISENTEAFF.

This chain connects TRBV12-3 or TRBV12-4 to TRBJ2-5, with 10 bases that match TRBD1. The CDR3 totals 15 residues. Germline trimming cut 5 bases from V and 6 bases from J; bases unmatched to any gene: 9. CDR3 in amino acids: CASSQRTGGGKTQYF. Here the CDR3 DNA reads TGTGCCAGCAGTCAAAGGACAGGGGGTGGGAAGACCCAGTACTTC.

This clonotype was observed a handful of times. The rearrangement links TRBV19 to TRBJ2-2; no firm D call. The CDR3 contains 14 residues. Trimming cost V 7 bases and J 6 bases, with 15 bases left between them. Germline V gene data show CDR1 as LNHDA and CDR2 as SQIVND (reference sequence). As DNA, the CDR3 is TGTGCCAGTACCGTAGTAAGTCGCCCCGGGGAGCTGTTTTTT. Its translation: CASTVVSRPGELFF.

This clonotype was counted ten times or more. The chain employs TRBV19 and TRBJ2-5, with D maybe TRBD1 (5 bases). Trimming pared 7 bases from V and 5 bases from J, leaving 17 bases between. In germline, CDR1 is LNHDA, CDR2 SQIVND (reference sequence). This CDR3 has 14 residues. The CDR3 sequence: CASKLEDNSETQYF. DNA of the CDR3: TGTGCCAGTAAGTTAGAGGACAATTCGGAGACCCAGTACTTC.

This clonotype was seen ten or more times. The chain employs TRBV10-2 and TRBJ1-5, with 10 bases aligning to TRBD1. With 3 bases clipped from V and 8 bases from J, the junction kept 7 bases outside the gene matches. There are 15 residues in the CDR3. CDR1 and CDR2 (germline): WSHSY, SAAADI. CDR3 DNA sequence: TGCGCCAGCAGTGAATCGGACAGGGGGGTAGAGCCCCAGCATTTT. As protein: CASSESDRGVEPQHF.

The chain couples TRBV19 to TRBJ1-5; D not resolved. Germline V gives CDR1 LNHDA, CDR2 SQIVND (reference sequence). This CDR3 comprises 13 residues. V lost 2 bases to trimming and J lost 0 bases, with 2 bases between them. In nucleotides, the CDR3 is TGTGCCAGTAGTATAACTAGCAATCAGCCCCAGCATTTT. Translation gives CASSITSNQPQHF.

The table lists this clonotype with many counts. V gene TRBV27 combines with J gene TRBJ1-1; tentatively, D is TRBD1 (5 bases). There are 13 residues in the CDR3. Germline CDR1 is MNHEY and CDR2 is SMNVEV (reference sequence). Trimming removed 4 bases at V and 5 bases at J, with 11 bases between. The CDR3 spells CASSWGSRTEAFF. The CDR3 nucleotides read TGTGCCAGCAGTTGGGGCTCGAGGACTGAAGCTTTCTTT.